The T cell receptor (beta chain) described here comes from a study of T cells after yellow fever vaccination. The overall study: Fractions with few cells were prepared using SMART-Seq v4 Ultra Low Input. Study observations and caveats: Faster peaking, at day 5 versus 15, marked a secondary response that was weaker.

V was shortened by 6 bases and J by 0 bases, with 12 bases between the two germline ends. Germline V CDR1 and CDR2: SGHRS, YFSETQ. This CDR3 has 15 residues. A note on this clonotype: Antigen specificity is unknown.

As TCR cDNA was made by 5'RACE template switching, a universal primer site and UMIs were added. TCRdb ran MiXCR on the 5' RACE reads and lists one entry per CDR3 protein. The table records some 300,000 distinct CDR3 sequences, roughly 8.7% of them present only once. Sample: CD4+ T cells sorted from PBMCs, taken 5 days after the yellow fever booster vaccination. The genes are TRBV5-1 and TRBJ1-4; possible D gene TRBD1, 6 bases. The clonotype was recovered from a man aged 18 to 30 who received the YFV17D yellow fever vaccine. The CDR3 loop is CASKGQTSTNEKLFF. DNA for the CDR3: TGCGCCAGCAAAGGACAGACCTCAACTAATGAAAAACTGTTTTTT. The full variable domain, completed using reference TRBV5-1 and TRBJ1-4, is KAGVTQTPRYLIKTRGQQVTLSCSPISGHRSVSWYQQTPGQGLQFLFEYFSETQRNKGNFPGRFSGRQFSNSRSEMNVSTLELGDSALYLCASKGQTSTNEKLFFGSGTQLSVL.